Presented here are 30 T cell receptor beta chains from one specimen sequenced in a study of OX40 agonist ivuxolimab in advanced cancers. Sequenced by immunoSEQ multiplex PCR; TCRdb stores in-frame clones only, minus some. The sample carries about 59,000 clones, around 86% recorded once. The input for sequencing was CD4+ or CD8+ T cells sorted from blood, taken in a trial of the OX40 agonist ivuxolimab. The origin of the receptors is an adult with an advanced solid tumor such as melanoma, head and neck, liver or kidney cancer.

The chain combines TRBV5-4 with TRBJ2-2, with 8 bases fitting TRBD2. V gave up 0 bases and J gave up 1 base; unmatched junction bases: 8. The CDR3 has 18 amino acids. Germline V gene lookup returns CDR1 SGHNT and CDR2 YYREEE (reference sequence). The CDR3 nucleotides are TGTGCCAGCAGCTTGGAAGGTAGCGGGGCGAGGAACACCGGGGAGCTGTTTTTT. This encodes CASSLEGSGARNTGELFF.

The chain uses TRBV7-9 and TRBJ2-7; possible D gene TRBD2, 6 bases. Per germline, CDR1 SEHNR and CDR2 FQNEAQ (reference sequence). This CDR3 region has 13 residues. V lost 5 bases and J 6 bases, leaving 14 bases between the germline ends. CDR3 in amino acids: CASSLAGRGEQYF. As DNA, the CDR3 is TGTGCCAGCAGCCTCGCCGGGAGAGGCGAGCAGTACTTC. The full variable domain, in which reference TRBV7-9 and TRBJ2-7 provide the parts outside the CDR3, is DTGVSQNPRHKITKRGQNVTFRCDPISEHNRLYWYRQTLGQGPEFLTYFQNEAQLEKSRLLSDRFSAERPKGSFSTLEIQRTEQGDSAMYLCASSLAGRGEQYFGPGTRLTVT.

The chain couples TRBV7-9 to TRBJ1-4; no reliable D call. CDR1 is SEHNR, CDR2 FQNEAQ, per germline (reference sequence). This CDR3 is 14 amino acids long. V lost 5 bases to trimming and J lost 2 bases, with 9 bases between them. This CDR3 is CASSPMRTNEKLFF. The CDR3 DNA reads TGTGCCAGCAGCCCGATGAGGACTAATGAAAAACTGTTTTTT.

CDR3 in amino acids: CASSAGQLLLTNEKLFF. The CDR3 DNA reads TGTGCCAGCAGCGCGGGACAGTTACTTTTAACTAATGAAAAACTGTTTTTT. This sequence joins TRBV5-8 and TRBJ1-4; 7 positions agree with TRBD1. The CDR3 runs to 17 residues. V shed 4 bases, J shed 1 base, and the junction held 10 bases outside the gene matches. Germline V CDR1 and CDR2: SGHTS, YDEGEE.

This chain joins TRBV7-6 and TRBJ2-3; either TRBD1 or TRBD2 may supply D (5 bases each). This CDR3 comprises 15 residues. V was cut by 2 bases and J by 0 bases, with 9 bases left in between. The V gene's germline CDR1 is SGHVS and CDR2 FNYEAQ. The DNA of the CDR3 is TGTGCCAGCAGCTTACGGTGGGACAGCACAGATACGCAGTATTTT. Its protein is CASSLRWDSTDTQYF. The complete variable domain, with remaining parts taken from reference TRBV7-6 and TRBJ2-3, reads GAGVSQSPRYKVTKRGQDVALRCDPISGHVSLYWYRQALGQGPEFLTYFNYEAQQDKSGLPNDRFSAERPEGSISTLTIQRTEQRDSAMYRCASSLRWDSTDTQYFGPGTRLTVL.

This chain joins TRBV19 and TRBJ2-3, with TRBD1 identical over 7 bases. The germline gives CDR1 LNHDA, CDR2 SQIVND (reference sequence). CDR3 length: 15 amino acids. The ends lost 5 bases at V and 4 bases at J; junction bases unmatched: 9. CDR3 sequence reads: CASSVPGQRPDTQYF. The CDR3 nucleotides read TGTGCCAGTAGTGTACCGGGACAGCGACCAGATACGCAGTATTTT.

The chain combines TRBV19 with TRBJ1-1; D possibly corresponds to TRBD1 (5 bases). The CDR3 sequence is 14 residues long. V lost 5 bases to trimming and J lost 9 bases, with 19 bases between them. Germline values: CDR1 LNHDA, CDR2 SQIVND (reference sequence). The CDR3 DNA follows: TGTGCCAGTAGTCCACCGGGACTGAGTAGCCAAGCTTTCTTT. Translated: CASSPPGLSSQAFF.

The chain joins TRBV9 to TRBJ2-1; TRBD1 agrees at 8 bases. CDR1 SGDLS and CDR2 YYNGEE come from the germline V gene. V shed 3 bases, J shed 12 bases, and the junction held 5 bases outside the gene matches. The CDR3 consists of 12 residues. This CDR3 reads CASSAGQGGQFF. The CDR3 DNA is TGTGCCAGCAGCGCCGGACAGGGCGGGCAGTTCTTC. Variable domain in full (rest from reference TRBV9 and TRBJ2-1): DSGVTQTPKHLITATGQRVTLRCSPRSGDLSVYWYQQSLDQGLQFLIQYYNGEERAKGNILERFSAQQFPDLHSELNLSSLELGDSALYFCASSAGQGGQFFGPGTRLTVL.

The chain joins TRBV11-2 to TRBJ2-5, with D hard to call. Trimming stripped 5 bases from V and 0 bases from J, with 4 bases between. Germline lookup yields CDR1 SGHAT and CDR2 FQNNGV. The CDR3 covers 12 residues. The CDR3 reads CASSEYQETQYF. The CDR3 region has the DNA TGTGCCAGCAGCGAGTACCAAGAGACCCAGTACTTC.

This clone was recorded a few times. The chain links TRBV7-2 to TRBJ2-3; 8 bases align to TRBD2. V dropped 3 bases and J dropped 4; count of bases not matched to a gene: 12. The germline CDR1 and CDR2 sequences are SGHTA and FQGNSA. This CDR3 is 17 amino acids long. The CDR3: CASSFLPAGGRSDTQYF. The CDR3, as DNA: TGTGCCAGCAGCTTCCTACCCGCAGGCGGGAGGTCAGATACGCAGTATTTT.

CDR3 region: CASSEMGGERGREQFF. The CDR3, as DNA: TGTGCCAGCAGTGAAATGGGCGGGGAGAGGGGCCGTGAGCAGTTCTTC. This chain links TRBV6-1 with TRBJ2-1, with a possible D match to TRBD2 (6 bases). This CDR3 has 16 residues. Germline V gene data show CDR1 as MNHNS and CDR2 as SASEGT. The V end lost 2 bases, the J end lost 9 bases, and 20 bases lay between the germline ends.

This chain connects TRBV19 to TRBJ2-7; D remains ambiguous. From germline, CDR1 is LNHDA and CDR2 SQIVND (reference sequence). The germline V and J ends were trimmed by 4 bases and 4 bases, with 14 bases remaining between them. CDR3 length: 14 amino acids. The CDR3 protein is CASSTSSVRYEQYF. DNA for the CDR3: TGTGCCAGTAGTACCTCCTCCGTCCGGTACGAGCAGTACTTC.

The chain is built from TRBV28 and TRBJ1-2; 8 bases align to TRBD1. The CDR3 sequence is 15 residues long. V trimming: 8 bases; J trimming: 0 bases; junction bases outside the gene matches: 8. Germline CDR1 is MDHEN and CDR2 is SYDVKM. The CDR3 reads CASGNTGGANYGYTF. The DNA of the CDR3 is TGTGCCAGCGGCAATACAGGGGGAGCTAACTATGGCTACACCTTC.

The table lists this clone with a count of one. This rearrangement joins TRBV15 to TRBJ1-3, with TRBD1 as a possible D gene (5 bases). Germline values: CDR1 LNHNV, CDR2 YYDKDF (reference sequence). V gave up 0 bases and J gave up 2 bases, with 11 bases separating them. The CDR3 is 16 amino acids. The CDR3 spells CATSRDKAGAGNTIYF. As DNA, the CDR3 is TGTGCCACCAGCAGAGATAAGGCGGGGGCTGGAAACACCATATATTTT.

The chain recombines TRBV5-1 with TRBJ1-1, with 10 nucleotides matching TRBD1. Germline V gene lookup returns CDR1 SGHRS and CDR2 YFSETQ. CDR3 size: 14 residues. V was pared by 6 bases and J by 6 bases, with 8 bases of the junction left unmatched. The CDR3 here is CASTKGTGVSEAFF. CDR3 nucleotides: TGCGCCAGCACTAAAGGGACAGGGGTATCTGAAGCTTTCTTT.

This chain links TRBV5-1 with TRBJ1-2; D remains unclear. CDR3 length: 14 residues. Trimming left V 3 bases short and J 4 bases short, with 13 bases between. Germline loops: CDR1 SGHRS, CDR2 YFSETQ. CDR3 residues: CASSWEAASYGYTF. The CDR3 DNA is TGCGCCAGCAGCTGGGAGGCTGCCAGCTATGGCTACACCTTC.

This chain links TRBV30 with TRBJ2-7; TRBD1 or TRBD2 may be the D gene (5 bases each). From germline, CDR1 is GTSNPN and CDR2 SVGIG (reference sequence). V shed 3 bases and J shed 4 bases, with 13 bases lying between them. The CDR3 is 13 residues long. CDR3 sequence reads: CAWRWTSGYEQYF. CDR3 DNA: TGTGCCTGGAGGTGGACATCGGGATACGAGCAGTACTTC.

The CDR3: CASSLRLAGRETQYF. CDR3 nucleotides: TGTGCCAGTAGCCTTAGACTAGCGGGAAGAGAGACCCAGTACTTC. V usage is TRBV19 and J usage is TRBJ2-5, with 11 bases lining up with TRBD2. V lost 6 bases to trimming and J lost 4 bases; unmatched junction nucleotides: 7. This CDR3 has 15 amino acids. Per the germline V gene, CDR1 is LNHDA and CDR2 is SQIVND (reference sequence).

The table lists this clone with a count of one. The V gene is TRBV4-1, the J gene TRBJ2-3; tentatively, D is TRBD1 (5 bases). Germline V CDR1 and CDR2: MGHRA, YSYEKL. The length of the CDR3 is 17 residues. The V end was cut by 4 bases, the J end by 0 bases, with 17 bases between. The CDR3 loop is CASSRGRAFFSTDTQYF. The DNA for the CDR3 is TGCGCCAGCAGCCGGGGCAGGGCTTTCTTTAGCACAGATACGCAGTATTTT.

This sequence joins TRBV28 and TRBJ1-1; D call uncertain. There are 11 residues in the CDR3. CDR1 and CDR2 from the germline V gene are MDHEN and SYDVKM. Deletions cut 2 bases from V and 10 bases from J, with 8 bases between. The CDR3 region has the DNA TGTGCCAGCAGTTTAAATCGAGCAGCTTTCTTT. This codes for CASSLNRAAFF.

The count of this clone is one. The DNA for the CDR3 is TGTGCCAGCAGTGAAAGACAGGGGTATAACTATGGCTACACCTTC. Translation gives CASSERQGYNYGYTF. This chain uses TRBV6-1 with TRBJ1-2; TRBD1 matches at 8 bases. Germline V gene data show CDR1 as MNHNS and CDR2 as SASEGT. V lost 2 bases to trimming and J lost 1 base; unmatched junction nucleotides: 3. There are 15 residues in the CDR3.

The V call is TRBV18, the J call TRBJ1-5; D gene unclear. Germline V CDR1 and CDR2: KGHSH, LQKENI. The CDR3 has 14 amino acids. Trimming pared 5 bases from V and 3 bases from J, leaving 11 bases between. The CDR3, as DNA: TGTGCCAGCTCAGTGGTCGGGGACAATCAGCCCCAGCATTTT. Protein sequence: CASSVVGDNQPQHF.

The chain couples TRBV5-1 to TRBJ2-5, with 10 bases matching TRBD1. CDR1 and CDR2 from the germline V gene are SGHRS and YFSETQ. Unmatched junction bases numbered 4, after V lost 1 base and J lost 4 bases. CDR3 length equals 15 residues. The DNA of the CDR3 is TGCGCCAGCAGCTTGAGGGACAGGGGAAGAGAGACCCAGTACTTC. Translation gives CASSLRDRGRETQYF.

The chain recombines TRBV7-8 with TRBJ1-1, with unresolved D. Trimming shortened V by 1 base and J by 5 bases, and 11 bases separated the two germline ends. Germline V lookup: CDR1 SGHVS, CDR2 FQNEAQ. The CDR3 is made up of 14 amino acids. CDR3 residues: CASSLERYGTEAFF. The CDR3 nucleotides are TGTGCCAGCAGCTTAGAACGATACGGGACTGAAGCTTTCTTT.

The rearrangement links TRBV27 to TRBJ1-2, with D hard to call. The CDR3 is 13 residues long. Germline CDR1 is MNHEY and CDR2 is SMNVEV (reference sequence). Trimming stripped 5 bases from V and 4 bases from J, with 11 bases between. Here the CDR3 reads CASSNQDTYGYTF. The CDR3 coding sequence is TGTGCCAGCAGTAACCAGGATACCTATGGCTACACCTTC.

This chain joins TRBV28 and TRBJ1-3; D is uncertain. Germline-derived CDR1 and CDR2 are MDHEN and SYDVKM. This CDR3 region has 13 residues. V was trimmed by 7 bases and J by 5 bases, leaving 12 bases between them. DNA for the CDR3: TGTGCCAGCACAGGAGCCATACGAAACACCATATATTTT. This gives the protein CASTGAIRNTIYF. The complete variable domain, with remaining parts taken from reference TRBV28 and TRBJ1-3, reads DVKVTQSSRYLVKRTGEKVFLECVQDMDHENMFWYRQDPGLGLRLIYFSYDVKMKEKGDIPEGYSVSREKKERFSLILESASTNQTSMYLCASTGAIRNTIYFGEGSWLTVV.

Relative to its sample, this clone is medium-sized. This chain links TRBV19 with TRBJ2-1, with D uncertain. CDR1 is LNHDA and CDR2 is SQIVND in the germline V gene (reference sequence). This CDR3 spans 11 amino acids. Trimming removed 3 bases at V and 7 bases at J, with 4 bases between. CDR3 bases: TGTGCCAGTAGTATTTTGAATGAGCAGTTCTTC. Translating it yields CASSILNEQFF.

V gene TRBV5-4 combines with J gene TRBJ2-7, with 7 bases aligning to TRBD1. This CDR3 comprises 14 residues. The V and J ends lost 4 bases and 2 bases, in that order; junction bases with no gene match: 6. CDR1 and CDR2 from the germline V gene are SGHNT and YYREEE (reference sequence). CDR3 protein: CASSVGTATYEQYF. The DNA of the CDR3 is TGTGCCAGCAGCGTCGGGACAGCTACCTACGAGCAGTACTTC.

The rearrangement joins TRBV4-2 to TRBJ1-3; TRBD1 is a possible D gene (5 bases). The V and J ends lost 0 bases and 2 bases respectively, with 11 bases between them. The CDR3 spans 16 residues. The V gene's germline CDR1 is LGHNA and CDR2 YNFKEQ. The CDR3 sequence is CASSQEGPETGNTIYF. In DNA form, the CDR3 reads TGTGCCAGCAGCCAAGAGGGACCGGAGACTGGAAACACCATATATTTT.

This chain links TRBV27 with TRBJ1-1; no definite D call. Germline V gives CDR1 MNHEY, CDR2 SMNVEV (reference sequence). CDR3 length: 15 amino acids. V was trimmed by 4 bases and J by 1 base, leaving 13 bases between them. CDR3 region: CASSYKPLKNTEAFF. The CDR3 DNA is TGTGCCAGCAGTTACAAACCACTCAAGAACACTGAAGCTTTCTTT.